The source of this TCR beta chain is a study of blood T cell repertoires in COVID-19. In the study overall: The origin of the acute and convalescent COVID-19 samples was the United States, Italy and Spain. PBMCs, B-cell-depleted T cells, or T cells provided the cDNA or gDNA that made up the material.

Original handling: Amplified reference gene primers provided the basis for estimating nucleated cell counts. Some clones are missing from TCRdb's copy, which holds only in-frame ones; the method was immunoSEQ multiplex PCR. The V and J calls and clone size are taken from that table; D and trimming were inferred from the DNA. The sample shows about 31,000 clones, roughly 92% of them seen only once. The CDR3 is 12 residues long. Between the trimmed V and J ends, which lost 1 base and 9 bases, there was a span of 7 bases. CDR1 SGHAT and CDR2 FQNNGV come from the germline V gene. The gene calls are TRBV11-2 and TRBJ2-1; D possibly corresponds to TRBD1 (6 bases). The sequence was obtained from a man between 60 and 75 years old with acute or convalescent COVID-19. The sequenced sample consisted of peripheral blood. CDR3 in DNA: TGTGCCAGCAGCTTAGTAGGGGGTGAGCAGTTCTTC. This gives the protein CASSLVGGEQFF.